This TCR beta chain was recovered during a study of OX40 agonist ivuxolimab in advanced cancers. About the study: Aged about 20 to 80 with a mean of approximately 60 years, they were about 78% male.

The assay was immunoSEQ multiplex PCR, and TCRdb's table has in-frame clones only and misses some. This table has about 81,000 clones, about 80% appearing once. General observations from the study: Relative to CD4+, CD8+ T cells held more expanded clones on average. Normalized T-cell clonal expansion was also low in some nonresponders.

For this clone: Antigen unknown.

With 3 bases removed from V and 2 bases from J, the gap between germline ends came to 15 bases. The length of the CDR3 is 15 residues. Germline V gene data show CDR1 as SGHRS and CDR2 as YFSETQ. The origin of this receptor is an adult with an advanced solid tumor such as melanoma, head and neck, liver or kidney cancer. The V and J genes are TRBV5-1 and TRBJ2-7; no reliable D call. Sample: CD4+ or CD8+ T cells sorted from blood, taken in a trial of the OX40 agonist ivuxolimab. As DNA, the CDR3 is TGCGCCAGCAGCTCCCTAGGTCACCCTGCCTACGAGCAGTACTTC. Its translation: CASSSLGHPAYEQYF.